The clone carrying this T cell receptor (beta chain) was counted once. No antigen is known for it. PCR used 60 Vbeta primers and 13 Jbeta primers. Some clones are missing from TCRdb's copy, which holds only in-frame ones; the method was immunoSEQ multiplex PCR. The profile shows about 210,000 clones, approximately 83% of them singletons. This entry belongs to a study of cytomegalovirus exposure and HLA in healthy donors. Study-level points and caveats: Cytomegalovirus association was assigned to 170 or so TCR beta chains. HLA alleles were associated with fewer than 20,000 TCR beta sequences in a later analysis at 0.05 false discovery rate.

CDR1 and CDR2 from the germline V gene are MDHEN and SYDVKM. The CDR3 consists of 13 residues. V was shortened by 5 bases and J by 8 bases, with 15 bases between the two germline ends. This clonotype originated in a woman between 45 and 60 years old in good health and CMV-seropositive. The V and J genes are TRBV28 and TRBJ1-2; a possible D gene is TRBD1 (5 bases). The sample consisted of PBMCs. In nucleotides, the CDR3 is TGTGCCAGCAGTCCCCCCCAGGGTGAAGGCTACACCTTC. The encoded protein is CASSPPQGEGYTF.